This is a list of T cell receptor beta chains from one sample in a study of response to subunit inactivated influenza vaccine. TCRdb reprocessed the RT-PCR reads with MiXCR, giving one entry per CDR3 protein. The sample has over 750,000 distinct CDR3 sequences, 21% seen once; the top ten hold 10%. The material was PBMCs from blood, obtained 5 days after vaccination. All receptors come from a man aged 50 or older who received an inactivated influenza vaccine. Both conserved end residues are part of each CDR3. The D gene is left open where the match is weak. Size is omitted from some rows. Given values are once, few, many or a class for expanded clones.

v_gene: TRBV20-1; j_gene: TRBJ1-6; abundance: -; d_gene: TRBD1; CDR3nt: TGCAGTGCAGGAGACAGGGACTATAATTCACCCCTCCACTTT; CDR3aa: CSAGDRDYNSPLHF
v_gene: TRBV4-3; j_gene: TRBJ2-7; abundance: few; d_gene: -; CDR3nt: TGCGCCAGCAGCCAAGGTCGCGGGAACTACGAGCAGTACTTC; CDR3aa: CASSQGRGNYEQYF
v_gene: TRBV7-2; j_gene: TRBJ2-1; abundance: few; d_gene: -; CDR3nt: TGTGCCAGCAGTCCCTACCGGGGGACCCTACGAAATGAGCAGTTCTTC; CDR3aa: CASSPYRGTLRNEQFF
v_gene: TRBV4-3; j_gene: TRBJ2-1; abundance: many; d_gene: -; CDR3nt: TGCGCCAGCAGCCAAGAAGCGGATAGCTCCTACAATGAGCAGTTCTTC; CDR3aa: CASSQEADSSYNEQFF
v_gene: TRBV5-5; j_gene: TRBJ2-5; abundance: few; d_gene: TRBD1; CDR3nt: TGTGCCAGCAGCTTGTTTCTGCGGGACAGGGGAACAGAGACCCAGTACTTC; CDR3aa: CASSLFLRDRGTETQYF
v_gene: TRBV20-1; j_gene: TRBJ1-1; abundance: -; d_gene: -; CDR3nt: TGCAGTGCTAGGGGGAAGAACACTGAAGCTTTCTTT; CDR3aa: CSARGKNTEAFF
v_gene: TRBV18; j_gene: TRBJ2-1; abundance: -; d_gene: TRBD1; CDR3nt: TGTGCCAGCTCGATGGACAGGGTCAATGAGCAGTTCTTC; CDR3aa: CASSMDRVNEQFF
v_gene: TRBV5-1; j_gene: TRBJ2-2; abundance: -; d_gene: TRBD1; CDR3nt: TGCGCCAGCAGCGGGGACAGTGCGAACACCGGGGAGCTGTTTTTT; CDR3aa: CASSGDSANTGELFF
v_gene: TRBV9; j_gene: TRBJ2-1; abundance: few; d_gene: -; CDR3nt: TGTGCCAGCAGCGTAAATCTTATATGGGGGAATGAGCAGTTCTTC; CDR3aa: CASSVNLIWGNEQFF
v_gene: TRBV9; j_gene: TRBJ2-1; abundance: -; d_gene: -; CDR3nt: TGTGCCAGCAGCCCAAGCCTGACCAGCGACGCGTTCTTC; CDR3aa: CASSPSLTSDAFF
v_gene: TRBV5-5; j_gene: TRBJ1-6; abundance: few; d_gene: TRBD1; CDR3nt: TGTGCCAGCAGCTTGGAAGACAGGGTAGGATCACCCCTCCACTTT; CDR3aa: CASSLEDRVGSPLHF
v_gene: TRBV30; j_gene: TRBJ2-2; abundance: -; d_gene: -; CDR3nt: TGTGCCTGGACAGGAGGGGGCGGCGGGGAGCTGTTTTTT; CDR3aa: CAWTGGGGGELFF
v_gene: TRBV10-3; j_gene: TRBJ2-2; abundance: -; d_gene: -; CDR3nt: TGTGCCATCAGCCCCCGGGAGGGGGCAAACACCGGGGAGCTGTTTTTT; CDR3aa: CAISPREGANTGELFF
v_gene: TRBV7-2; j_gene: TRBJ2-5; abundance: few; d_gene: -; CDR3nt: TGTGCCAGCAGCCTGCGAGCGGGTGGGGCAGAGACCCAGTACTTC; CDR3aa: CASSLRAGGAETQYF
v_gene: TRBV4-1; j_gene: TRBJ2-1; abundance: many; d_gene: -; CDR3nt: TGCGCCAGCAGCCACCCCCTAGGGGAGGAGCAGTTCTTC; CDR3aa: CASSHPLGEEQFF
v_gene: TRBV25-1; j_gene: TRBJ2-3; abundance: -; d_gene: -; CDR3nt: TGTGCCAGCAGTATTCCCGGGACCACAGATACGCAGTATTTT; CDR3aa: CASSIPGTTDTQYF
v_gene: TRBV4-1; j_gene: TRBJ2-7; abundance: -; d_gene: -; CDR3nt: TGCGCCAGCAGCCAAGAAGGCCATACCTACGAGCAGTACTTC; CDR3aa: CASSQEGHTYEQYF
v_gene: TRBV12-3/TRBV12-4; j_gene: TRBJ1-2; abundance: -; d_gene: TRBD1; CDR3nt: TGTGCCAGCAGTTTCCAGGGGGCGGCCTATGGCTACACCTTC; CDR3aa: CASSFQGAAYGYTF
v_gene: TRBV20-1; j_gene: TRBJ1-6; abundance: -; d_gene: -; CDR3nt: TGCAGTGCTAGAGAAGGATCTGAGATGAGCTCCTATAATTCACCCCTCCACTTT; CDR3aa: CSAREGSEMSSYNSPLHF
v_gene: TRBV9; j_gene: TRBJ1-2; abundance: -; d_gene: -; CDR3nt: TGTGCCAGCAGCGTAGAACCTAGCGGAGACGGCTACACCTTC; CDR3aa: CASSVEPSGDGYTF
v_gene: TRBV18; j_gene: TRBJ2-7; abundance: -; d_gene: -; CDR3nt: TGTGCCAGCTCACCAACAGAGTCTATAGGGGGATACGAGCAGTACTTC; CDR3aa: CASSPTESIGGYEQYF
v_gene: TRBV7-2; j_gene: TRBJ2-1; abundance: -; d_gene: -; CDR3nt: TGTGCCAGCAGCGCAGGGACCAGGGATGAGCAGTTCTTC; CDR3aa: CASSAGTRDEQFF
v_gene: TRBV10-3; j_gene: TRBJ2-5; abundance: few; d_gene: -; CDR3nt: TGTGCCACCAATGCGGGGCAAGAGACCCAGTACTTC; CDR3aa: CATNAGQETQYF
v_gene: TRBV3-1; j_gene: TRBJ2-7; abundance: -; d_gene: -; CDR3nt: TGTGCCAGCAGCCAGAGGGGAAGAGGCGAGCAGTACTTC; CDR3aa: CASSQRGRGEQYF
v_gene: TRBV20-1; j_gene: TRBJ2-3; abundance: few; d_gene: TRBD2; CDR3nt: TGCAGTGCTCCCGACTGGCTAGCGGGGGGTTACACAGATACGCAGTATTTT; CDR3aa: CSAPDWLAGGYTDTQYF
v_gene: TRBV7-9; j_gene: TRBJ2-5; abundance: few; d_gene: -; CDR3nt: TGTGCCAGCAGCTTGCCCTGGGGAAACAGAAAAGAGACCCAGTACTTC; CDR3aa: CASSLPWGNRKETQYF
v_gene: TRBV29-1; j_gene: TRBJ2-2; abundance: -; d_gene: TRBD1; CDR3nt: TGCAGCGTTGTTAGGACAGGGACCGGGGAGCTGTTTTTT; CDR3aa: CSVVRTGTGELFF
v_gene: TRBV15; j_gene: TRBJ2-5; abundance: -; d_gene: TRBD1; CDR3nt: TGTGCCACCAGCAGGGGACAGGGTCGTTTTGAGACCCAGTACTTC; CDR3aa: CATSRGQGRFETQYF
v_gene: TRBV5-1; j_gene: TRBJ2-1; abundance: many; d_gene: TRBD2; CDR3nt: TGCGCCACCCGGACTAGCGGGATCTCCTACAATGAGCAGTTCTTC; CDR3aa: CATRTSGISYNEQFF
v_gene: TRBV10-3; j_gene: TRBJ2-7; abundance: few; d_gene: TRBD2; CDR3nt: TGTGCCATCAGTGAGTCGATGGGTCGGGAGGGATCCGAGCAGTACTTC; CDR3aa: CAISESMGREGSEQYF
v_gene: TRBV12-3/TRBV12-4; j_gene: TRBJ2-5; abundance: -; d_gene: -; CDR3nt: TGTGCCAGCACCCTGGGACGCTTCTCTAAAGGGGAGACCCAGTACTTC; CDR3aa: CASTLGRFSKGETQYF
v_gene: TRBV7-2; j_gene: TRBJ2-3; abundance: -; d_gene: -; CDR3nt: TGTGCCAGCAGCCGAGCCCTTAGGGGGAGATTAGATACGCAGTATTTT; CDR3aa: CASSRALRGRLDTQYF
v_gene: TRBV5-1; j_gene: TRBJ2-1; abundance: -; d_gene: TRBD1; CDR3nt: TGCGCCAGCAGCTTGGAATCTGGGACAGGGGTGGGCAATGAGCAGTTCTTC; CDR3aa: CASSLESGTGVGNEQFF
v_gene: TRBV7-2; j_gene: TRBJ2-7; abundance: -; d_gene: -; CDR3nt: TGTGCCAGCAGCACCCACGGCCTCTCCTACGAGCAGTACTTC; CDR3aa: CASSTHGLSYEQYF
v_gene: TRBV28; j_gene: TRBJ2-3; abundance: few; d_gene: -; CDR3nt: TGTGCCAGCAGCCTAGCGCGAGGGAGGCTGAGCACAGATACGCAGTATTTT; CDR3aa: CASSLARGRLSTDTQYF
v_gene: TRBV20-1; j_gene: TRBJ2-1; abundance: many; d_gene: -; CDR3nt: TGCAGTGCTAGAGGAGGTAGGGGGGATAGTGAGCAGTTCTTC; CDR3aa: CSARGGRGDSEQFF
v_gene: TRBV7-8; j_gene: TRBJ2-1; abundance: -; d_gene: TRBD1; CDR3nt: TGTGCCAGCAGCTTCTTGGGACAGGGGGGTGAGCAGTTCTTC; CDR3aa: CASSFLGQGGEQFF
v_gene: TRBV20-1; j_gene: TRBJ2-7; abundance: -; d_gene: TRBD2; CDR3nt: TGCAGTGCTAGAGCGGCTAGCGGGGGGACCTACGAGCAGTACTTC; CDR3aa: CSARAASGGTYEQYF
v_gene: TRBV12-3/TRBV12-4; j_gene: TRBJ2-1; abundance: few; d_gene: TRBD1; CDR3nt: TGTGCCAGCAGTTTAAACAGGGGGTCGAGCAATGAGCAGTTCTTC; CDR3aa: CASSLNRGSSNEQFF
v_gene: TRBV5-6; j_gene: TRBJ2-5; abundance: many; d_gene: -; CDR3nt: TGTGCCAGCAGCCTGCGGACGCCTCAAGAGACCCAGTACTTC; CDR3aa: CASSLRTPQETQYF
v_gene: TRBV6-2/TRBV6-3; j_gene: TRBJ2-7; abundance: few; d_gene: -; CDR3nt: TGTGCCAGCAGACCCCGACAGTTATTGGGGCCTCTCTACGAGCAGTACTTC; CDR3aa: CASRPRQLLGPLYEQYF
v_gene: TRBV7-2; j_gene: TRBJ1-2; abundance: -; d_gene: -; CDR3nt: TGTGCCAGCAGCAGGGACCTCGGGCAGAATAACTATGGCTACACCTTC; CDR3aa: CASSRDLGQNNYGYTF
v_gene: TRBV20-1; j_gene: TRBJ2-5; abundance: few; d_gene: TRBD2; CDR3nt: TGCAGTGCCTCCCCCGCAGTAGCACTAGCGTCGGGGGAGACCCAGTACTTC; CDR3aa: CSASPAVALASGETQYF
v_gene: TRBV4-3; j_gene: TRBJ2-1; abundance: many; d_gene: -; CDR3nt: TGCGCCAGCAGCCAAGGGAGCTACAATGAGCAGTTCTTC; CDR3aa: CASSQGSYNEQFF
v_gene: TRBV2; j_gene: TRBJ2-7; abundance: few; d_gene: -; CDR3nt: TGTGCCAGCAGTGTCAGGGCCTACGAGCAGTACTTC; CDR3aa: CASSVRAYEQYF
v_gene: TRBV28; j_gene: TRBJ1-5; abundance: -; d_gene: -; CDR3nt: TGTGCCAGCGGAAGGGATAGCAATCAGCCCCAGCATTTT; CDR3aa: CASGRDSNQPQHF
v_gene: TRBV7-9; j_gene: TRBJ2-3; abundance: -; d_gene: -; CDR3nt: TGTGCCAGCAGCGCCCCCCAGGAGGATACGCAGTATTTT; CDR3aa: CASSAPQEDTQYF
v_gene: TRBV6-2/TRBV6-3; j_gene: TRBJ2-7; abundance: few; d_gene: -; CDR3nt: TGTGCCAGCAGCCAAATTTGGGGGAAAAAGACCTACGAGCAGTACTTC; CDR3aa: CASSQIWGKKTYEQYF
v_gene: TRBV27; j_gene: TRBJ2-3; abundance: few; d_gene: -; CDR3nt: TGTGCCAGCAGTTCCTGGGACCCAGATACGCAGTATTTT; CDR3aa: CASSSWDPDTQYF
v_gene: TRBV28; j_gene: TRBJ2-1; abundance: -; d_gene: -; CDR3nt: TGTGCCAGCAGCCGGGAGTTCCGGGAGCAGTTCTTC; CDR3aa: CASSREFREQFF
v_gene: TRBV25-1; j_gene: TRBJ2-3; abundance: -; d_gene: TRBD1; CDR3nt: TGTGCCAGCAGTGAATTATTGGGACAGGGGGATACAGATACGCAGTATTTT; CDR3aa: CASSELLGQGDTDTQYF
v_gene: TRBV5-1; j_gene: TRBJ2-1; abundance: -; d_gene: TRBD1; CDR3nt: TGCGCCAGCAGCCCGGGACAGGGGGCGAGTAGCGCGCTCAATGAGCAGTTCTTC; CDR3aa: CASSPGQGASSALNEQFF
v_gene: TRBV12-3/TRBV12-4; j_gene: TRBJ2-2; abundance: few; d_gene: -; CDR3nt: TGTGCCAGCAGCCTTCAGGGAAGTGCCGGGGAGCTGTTTTTT; CDR3aa: CASSLQGSAGELFF
v_gene: TRBV12-3/TRBV12-4; j_gene: TRBJ2-5; abundance: -; d_gene: -; CDR3nt: TGTGCCAGCAGTTTAGTCCAGACCCAGTACTTC; CDR3aa: CASSLVQTQYF
v_gene: TRBV18; j_gene: TRBJ2-5; abundance: -; d_gene: TRBD2; CDR3nt: TGTGCCAGCTCACCACAGGGACTAGATCAAGAGACCCAGTACTTC; CDR3aa: CASSPQGLDQETQYF
v_gene: TRBV20-1; j_gene: TRBJ2-7; abundance: -; d_gene: -; CDR3nt: TGCAGTGCTAGAGATCCCCAGGGGGGCTCCTACGAGCAGTACTTC; CDR3aa: CSARDPQGGSYEQYF
v_gene: TRBV5-1; j_gene: TRBJ1-3; abundance: -; d_gene: -; CDR3nt: TGCGCCAGCAGCTTGGAGGCCAGCCGCTCTGGAAACACCATATATTTT; CDR3aa: CASSLEASRSGNTIYF